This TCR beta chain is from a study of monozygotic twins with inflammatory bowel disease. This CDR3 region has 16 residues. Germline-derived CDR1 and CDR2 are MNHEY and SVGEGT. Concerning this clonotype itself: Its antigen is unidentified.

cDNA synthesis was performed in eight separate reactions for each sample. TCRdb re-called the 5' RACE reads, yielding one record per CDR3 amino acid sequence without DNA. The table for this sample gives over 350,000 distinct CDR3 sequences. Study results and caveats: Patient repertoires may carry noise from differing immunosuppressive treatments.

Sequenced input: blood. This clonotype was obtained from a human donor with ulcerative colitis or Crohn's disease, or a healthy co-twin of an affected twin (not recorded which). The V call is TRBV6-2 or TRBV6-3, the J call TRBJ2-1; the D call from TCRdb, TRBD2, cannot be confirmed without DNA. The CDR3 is CASSYELGGGSNEQFF.